The clone carrying this T cell receptor beta chain was counted between two and nine times. Its target is not known. The entry originates in a study of T-cell reconstitution after alpha-beta-depleted transplantation in children. Overall study results and limits: From surviving recipient T cells and thymic progenitors came the high day-60 TCRbeta diversity observed in some patients. Alpha-beta T cells present about two months after transplant were reported to originate from several hundred expanded graft clones.

The CDR3 covers 13 residues. Trimming shortened V by 2 bases and J by 2 bases, and 6 bases separated the two germline ends. Germline values: CDR1 ENHRY, CDR2 SYGVKD. Unique molecular identifiers were incorporated during preparation of the TCRbeta library. TCRdb redid the calling of the PCR reads with MiXCR, one entry per CDR3 protein. The sample shows more than 500,000 distinct CDR3 sequences, over 9.5% of them seen only once. This chain connects TRBV10-3 to TRBJ1-1; TRBD1 might be the D (5 bases). Here the sequenced sample was PBMCs, mostly from graft donor cells, taken 180 days after TCRalphabeta/CD19-depleted stem cell transplant. This receptor was taken from a female patient aged 2-15 years who had a stem cell transplant for aplastic anemia, so the T cells may come from the graft donor. CDR3 in DNA: TGTGCCATCAGTGAGAGGGGAAACACTGAAGCTTTCTTT. Its translation is CAISERGNTEAFF.